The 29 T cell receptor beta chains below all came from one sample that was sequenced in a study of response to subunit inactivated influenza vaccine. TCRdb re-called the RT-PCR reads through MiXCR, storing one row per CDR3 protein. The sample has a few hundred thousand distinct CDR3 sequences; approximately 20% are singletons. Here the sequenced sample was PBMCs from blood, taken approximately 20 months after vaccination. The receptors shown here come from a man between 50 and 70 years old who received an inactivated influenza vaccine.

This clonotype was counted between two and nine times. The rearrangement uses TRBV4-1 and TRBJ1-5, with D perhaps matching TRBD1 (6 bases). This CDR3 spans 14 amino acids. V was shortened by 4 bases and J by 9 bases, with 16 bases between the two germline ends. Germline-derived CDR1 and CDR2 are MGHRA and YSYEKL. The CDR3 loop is CASSRGQWIWPQHF. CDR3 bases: TGCGCCAGCAGCCGCGGACAGTGGATCTGGCCCCAGCATTTT.

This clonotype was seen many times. This chain's CDR3 is CASRPNIRDGLDGYTF. CDR3 bases: TGTGCCAGCAGGCCCAACATACGGGACGGTCTGGATGGCTACACCTTC. The genes are TRBV12-3 or TRBV12-4 and TRBJ1-2; perhaps TRBD1 as D (5 bases). V was pared by 6 bases and J by 6 bases, with 23 bases between. The CDR3 spans 16 residues.

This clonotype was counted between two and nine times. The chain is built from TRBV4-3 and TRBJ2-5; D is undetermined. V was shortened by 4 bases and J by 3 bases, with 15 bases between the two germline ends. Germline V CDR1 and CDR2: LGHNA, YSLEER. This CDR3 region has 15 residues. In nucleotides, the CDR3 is TGCGCCAGCAGCCCCCTTCCCGACGGCAAAGAGACCCAGTACTTC. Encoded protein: CASSPLPDGKETQYF.

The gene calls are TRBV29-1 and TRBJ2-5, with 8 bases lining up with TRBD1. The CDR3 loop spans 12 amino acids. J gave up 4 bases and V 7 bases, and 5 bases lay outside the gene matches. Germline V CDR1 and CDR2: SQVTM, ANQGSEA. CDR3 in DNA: TGCAGCGAAGGACAGGGTGGAGAGACCCAGTACTTC. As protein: CSEGQGGETQYF.

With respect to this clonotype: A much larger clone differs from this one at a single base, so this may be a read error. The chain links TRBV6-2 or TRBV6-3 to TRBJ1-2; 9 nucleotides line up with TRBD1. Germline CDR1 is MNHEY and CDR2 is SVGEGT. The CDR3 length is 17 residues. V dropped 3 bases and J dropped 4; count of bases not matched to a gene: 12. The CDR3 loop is CASSYSCSGTGSYGYTF. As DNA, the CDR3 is TGTGCCAGCAGTTATTCTTGCTCCGGGACAGGGTCCTATGGCTACACCTTC.

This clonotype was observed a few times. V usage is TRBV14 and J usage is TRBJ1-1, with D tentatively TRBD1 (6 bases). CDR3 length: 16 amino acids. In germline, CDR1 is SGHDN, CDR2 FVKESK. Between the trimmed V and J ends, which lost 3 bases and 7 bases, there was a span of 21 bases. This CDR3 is CASSQIGGDGRGEAFF. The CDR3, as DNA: TGTGCCAGCAGCCAGATCGGGGGCGATGGGCGCGGTGAAGCTTTCTTT.

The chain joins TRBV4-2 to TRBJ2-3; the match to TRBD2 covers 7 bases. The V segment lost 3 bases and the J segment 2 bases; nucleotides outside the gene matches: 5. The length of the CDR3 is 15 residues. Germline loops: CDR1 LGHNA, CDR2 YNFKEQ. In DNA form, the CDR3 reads TGTGCCAGCAGCCAGCTCAGCGGGAACACAGATACGCAGTATTTT. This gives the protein CASSQLSGNTDTQYF.

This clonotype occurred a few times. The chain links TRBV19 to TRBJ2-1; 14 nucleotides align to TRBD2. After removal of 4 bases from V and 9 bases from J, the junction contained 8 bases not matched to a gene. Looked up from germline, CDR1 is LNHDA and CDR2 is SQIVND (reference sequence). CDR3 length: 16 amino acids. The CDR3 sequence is CASSTETSGRATEQFF. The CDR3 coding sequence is TGTGCCAGTAGTACCGAGACTAGCGGGAGGGCGACTGAGCAGTTCTTC. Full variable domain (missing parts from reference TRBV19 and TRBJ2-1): DGGITQSPKYLFRKEGQNVTLSCEQNLNHDAMYWYRQDPGQGLRLIYYSQIVNDFQKGDIAEGYSVSREKKESFPLTVTSAQKNPTAFYLCASSTETSGRATEQFFGPGTRLTVL.

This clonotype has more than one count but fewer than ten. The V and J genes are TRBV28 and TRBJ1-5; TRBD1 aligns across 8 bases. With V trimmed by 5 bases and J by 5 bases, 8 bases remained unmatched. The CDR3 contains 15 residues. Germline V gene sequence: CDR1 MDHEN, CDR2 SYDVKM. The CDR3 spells CASSPTTGVHQPQHF. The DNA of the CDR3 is TGTGCCAGCAGTCCAACGACAGGGGTTCATCAGCCCCAGCATTTT.

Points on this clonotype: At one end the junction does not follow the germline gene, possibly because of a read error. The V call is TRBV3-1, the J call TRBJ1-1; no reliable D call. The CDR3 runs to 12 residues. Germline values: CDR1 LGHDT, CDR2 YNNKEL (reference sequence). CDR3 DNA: TGTGCCAGCAGCCAATTCAGGACTGGAGCTTTCTTT. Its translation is CASSQFRTGAFF.

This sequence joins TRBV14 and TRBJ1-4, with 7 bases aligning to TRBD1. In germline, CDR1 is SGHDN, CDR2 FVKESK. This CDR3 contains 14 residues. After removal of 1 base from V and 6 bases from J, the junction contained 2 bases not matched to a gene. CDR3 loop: CASSQAGTDEKLFF. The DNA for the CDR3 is TGTGCCAGCAGCCAAGCCGGGACAGATGAAAAACTGTTTTTT.

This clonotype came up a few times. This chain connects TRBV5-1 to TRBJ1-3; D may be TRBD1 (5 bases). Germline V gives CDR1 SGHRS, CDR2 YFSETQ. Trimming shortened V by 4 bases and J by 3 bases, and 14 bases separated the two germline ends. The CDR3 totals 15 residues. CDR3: CASSLIPDSGNTIYF. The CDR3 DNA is TGCGCCAGCAGCCTAATACCCGACAGTGGAAACACCATATATTTT. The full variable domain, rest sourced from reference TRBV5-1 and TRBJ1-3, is KAGVTQTPRYLIKTRGQQVTLSCSPISGHRSVSWYQQTPGQGLQFLFEYFSETQRNKGNFPGRFSGRQFSNSRSEMNVSTLELGDSALYLCASSLIPDSGNTIYFGEGSWLTVV.

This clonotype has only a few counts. In nucleotides, the CDR3 is TGCAGCGTTGAAGATAGATTTCGGACAGGGGCAGGTGAGCAGTTCTTC. Amino acid sequence: CSVEDRFRTGAGEQFF. This chain connects TRBV29-1 to TRBJ2-1; 9 bases match TRBD1. CDR1 and CDR2 from the germline V gene are SQVTM and ANQGSEA. There are 16 residues in the CDR3. V shed 0 bases, J shed 9 bases, and the junction held 12 bases outside the gene matches.

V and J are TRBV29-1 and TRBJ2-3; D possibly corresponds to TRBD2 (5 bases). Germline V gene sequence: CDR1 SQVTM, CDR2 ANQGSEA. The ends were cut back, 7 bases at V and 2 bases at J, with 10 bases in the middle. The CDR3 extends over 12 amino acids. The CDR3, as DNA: TGCAGCGAAGGACTTCTCACAGATACGCAGTATTTT. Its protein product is CSEGLLTDTQYF.

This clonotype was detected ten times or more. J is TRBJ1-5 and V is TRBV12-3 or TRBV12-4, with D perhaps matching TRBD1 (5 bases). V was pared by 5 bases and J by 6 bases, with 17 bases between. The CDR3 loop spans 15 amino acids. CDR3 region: CASSPSGGAGQPQHF. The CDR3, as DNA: TGTGCCAGCAGTCCCTCCGGCGGGGCGGGTCAGCCCCAGCATTTT.

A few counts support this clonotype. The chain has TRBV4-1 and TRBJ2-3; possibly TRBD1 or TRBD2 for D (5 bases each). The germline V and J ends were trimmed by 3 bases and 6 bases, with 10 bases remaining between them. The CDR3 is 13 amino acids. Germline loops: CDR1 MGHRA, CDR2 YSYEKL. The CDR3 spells CASSHGGRDTQYF. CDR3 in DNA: TGCGCCAGCAGCCATGGGGGTCGGGATACGCAGTATTTT.

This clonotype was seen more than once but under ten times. The CDR3 sequence is CASSQTSGRAQETQYF. CDR3 nucleotide sequence: TGTGCCAGCAGTCAAACTAGCGGGAGGGCCCAAGAGACCCAGTACTTC. V gene TRBV6-1 combines with J gene TRBJ2-5, with 13 bases that match TRBD2. CDR1 and CDR2 from the germline V gene are MNHNS and SASEGT. Trimming cost V 5 bases and J 1 base; bases outside gene matches: 4. CDR3 length: 16 residues.

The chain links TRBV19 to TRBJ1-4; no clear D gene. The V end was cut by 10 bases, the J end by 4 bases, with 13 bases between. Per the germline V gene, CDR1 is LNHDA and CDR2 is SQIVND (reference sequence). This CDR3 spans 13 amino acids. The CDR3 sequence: CATSDQINEKLFF. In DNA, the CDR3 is TGTGCCACCTCGGACCAGATTAATGAAAAACTGTTTTTT.

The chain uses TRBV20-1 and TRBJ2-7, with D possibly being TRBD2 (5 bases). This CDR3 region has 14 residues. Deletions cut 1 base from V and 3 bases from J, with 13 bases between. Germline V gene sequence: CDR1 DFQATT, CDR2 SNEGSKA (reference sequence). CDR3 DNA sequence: TGCAGTGCTAGAGTGTGGAGGCACAACTACGAGCAGTACTTC. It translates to CSARVWRHNYEQYF.

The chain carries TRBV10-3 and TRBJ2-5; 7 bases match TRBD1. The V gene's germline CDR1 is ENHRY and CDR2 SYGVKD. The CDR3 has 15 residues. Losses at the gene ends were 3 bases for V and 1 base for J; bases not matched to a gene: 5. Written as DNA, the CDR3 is TGTGCCATCAGTGACCGGGACAGAGTCCAAGAGACCCAGTACTTC. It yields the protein CAISDRDRVQETQYF.

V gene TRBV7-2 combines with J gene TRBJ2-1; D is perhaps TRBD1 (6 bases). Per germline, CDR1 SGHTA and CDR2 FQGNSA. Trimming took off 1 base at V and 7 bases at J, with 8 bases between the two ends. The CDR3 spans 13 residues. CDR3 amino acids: CASSLGQENEQFF. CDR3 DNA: TGTGCCAGCAGCTTAGGACAGGAGAATGAGCAGTTCTTC.

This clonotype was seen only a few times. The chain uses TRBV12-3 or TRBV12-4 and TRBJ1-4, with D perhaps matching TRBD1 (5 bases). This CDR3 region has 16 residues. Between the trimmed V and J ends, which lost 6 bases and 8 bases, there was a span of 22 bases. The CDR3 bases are TGTGCCAGCAGCTCGGGACGAACGCGCGGCGCGGAAAAACTGTTTTTT. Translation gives CASSSGRTRGAEKLFF.

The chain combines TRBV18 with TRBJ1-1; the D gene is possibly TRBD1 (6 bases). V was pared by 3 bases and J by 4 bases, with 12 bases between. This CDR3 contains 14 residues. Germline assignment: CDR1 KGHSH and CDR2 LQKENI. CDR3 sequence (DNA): TGTGCCAGCTCACCTTCGGGGGCCCGCACTGAAGCTTTCTTT. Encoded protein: CASSPSGARTEAFF.

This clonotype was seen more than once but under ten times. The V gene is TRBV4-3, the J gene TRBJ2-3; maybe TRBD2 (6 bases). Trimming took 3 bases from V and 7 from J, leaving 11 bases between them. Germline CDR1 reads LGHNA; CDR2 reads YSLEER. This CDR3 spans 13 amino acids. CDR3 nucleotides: TGCGCCAGCAGCCACCCTGGGGGGAATACGCAGTATTTT. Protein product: CASSHPGGNTQYF.

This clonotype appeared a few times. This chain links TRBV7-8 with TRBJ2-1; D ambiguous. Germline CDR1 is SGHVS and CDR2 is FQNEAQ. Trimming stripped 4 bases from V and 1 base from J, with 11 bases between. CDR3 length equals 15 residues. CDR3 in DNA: TGTGCCAGCAGCTCCACAAGAATATCCTACAATGAGCAGTTCTTC. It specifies CASSSTRISYNEQFF.

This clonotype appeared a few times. The CDR3 sequence is CASSPTAGAESEKLFF. The DNA of the CDR3 is TGTGCCAGCAGCCCAACCGCAGGGGCGGAGAGTGAAAAACTGTTTTTT. The rearrangement joins TRBV5-4 to TRBJ1-4; possible D gene TRBD1, 6 bases. V was clipped by 4 bases and J by 7 bases, with 20 bases between them. Germline V CDR1 and CDR2: SGHNT, YYREEE (reference sequence). This CDR3 is built from 16 residues.

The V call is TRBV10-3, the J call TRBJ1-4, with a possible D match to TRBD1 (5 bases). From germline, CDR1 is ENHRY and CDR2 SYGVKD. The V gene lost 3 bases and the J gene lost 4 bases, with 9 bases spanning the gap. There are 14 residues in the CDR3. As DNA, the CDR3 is TGTGCCATCAGTGACAGGGAGATTAATGAAAAACTGTTTTTT. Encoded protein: CAISDREINEKLFF.

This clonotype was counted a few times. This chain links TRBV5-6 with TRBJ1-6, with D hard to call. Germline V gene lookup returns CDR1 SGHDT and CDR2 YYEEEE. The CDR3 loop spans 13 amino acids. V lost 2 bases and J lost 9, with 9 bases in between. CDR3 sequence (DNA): TGTGCCAGCAGCTTTCCAGAGAGTTCACCCCTCCACTTT. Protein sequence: CASSFPESSPLHF.

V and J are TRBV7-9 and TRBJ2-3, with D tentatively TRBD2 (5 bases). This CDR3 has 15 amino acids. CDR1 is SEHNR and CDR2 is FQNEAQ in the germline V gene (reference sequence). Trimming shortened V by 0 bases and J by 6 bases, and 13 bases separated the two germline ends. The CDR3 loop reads CASSLALGERDTQYF. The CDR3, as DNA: TGTGCCAGCAGCTTAGCACTGGGAGAAAGGGATACGCAGTATTTT.